The 28 T cell receptor beta chains in this list originate from one sample, sequenced in a study of chronic HIV infection and antiretroviral therapy. TCRdb reanalysed the 5' RACE reads using MiXCR and keeps one entry per CDR3 protein. The sample lists about 31,000 distinct CDR3 sequences, over 7.5% occurring once. Specimen: peripheral blood. These receptors were taken from an adult who had HIV and had not received antiretroviral therapy, or was an uninfected healthy control (not recorded which).

This sequence joins TRBV12-3 or TRBV12-4 and TRBJ2-1; the D gene is possibly TRBD1 (5 bases). The CDR3 totals 12 residues. Trimming removed 6 bases at V and 9 bases at J, with 12 bases between. The CDR3 DNA follows: TGTGCCAGCAGACAAGGGGTAGTTGAGCAGTTCTTC. This gives the protein CASRQGVVEQFF.

This clonotype was seen ten or more times. The chain uses TRBV7-3 and TRBJ1-1; D gene unclear. Trimming took off 5 bases at V and 2 bases at J, with 9 bases between the two ends. CDR1 and CDR2 from the germline V gene are SGHTA and FQGTGA. The CDR3 has 13 amino acids. The CDR3 DNA reads TGTGCCAGCAGCCGCCTAAGTAACACTGAAGCTTTCTTT. It codes for CASSRLSNTEAFF.

A word on this clonotype: One base away lies a much larger clone, so this may be a sequencing read error. The rearrangement joins TRBV11-3 to TRBJ2-3, with D possibly matching TRBD1 (6 bases). CDR1 is SGHNT and CDR2 is YENEEA in the germline V gene. CDR3 size: 13 residues. The CDR3 is CASSLEGAETQYF. The CDR3, as DNA: TGTGCCAGCAGCTTAGAGGGGGCAGAAACGCAGTATTTT.

This clonotype came up many times. The rearrangement links TRBV12-3 or TRBV12-4 to TRBJ2-1; the match to TRBD2 covers 7 bases. With V trimmed by 5 bases and J by 10 bases, 5 bases remained unmatched. The CDR3 has 12 residues. For the CDR3, the DNA is TGTGCCAGCAGTCCTAGCGGAGCCGAGCAGTTCTTC. Translating it yields CASSPSGAEQFF.

At least ten counts were recorded for this clonotype. The genes are TRBV7-2 and TRBJ1-2; 7 bases match TRBD1. This CDR3 region has 15 residues. The germline CDR1 and CDR2 sequences are SGHTA and FQGNSA. The J segment lost 7 bases and the V segment lost 1 base, leaving 9 bases of the junction unmatched. The CDR3 loop reads CASSLDEGGAGGYTF. CDR3 coding DNA: TGTGCCAGCAGCTTAGATGAAGGGGGCGCGGGTGGCTACACCTTC.

With respect to this clonotype: A much bigger clone sits one base away, suggesting this may be a read error. The chain links TRBV10-3 to TRBJ2-7; D is unresolved. The CDR3 has 14 amino acids. Germline loops: CDR1 ENHRY, CDR2 SYGVKD. CDR3 region: CAIIETTSSYEQYF. The CDR3 DNA reads as TGTGCCATCATTGAGACCACAAGCTCCTACGAGCAGTACTTC.

This clonotype was found many times. The J gene is TRBJ2-6, the V gene TRBV6-5; D is unresolved. From germline, CDR1 is MNHEY and CDR2 SVGAGI. V was pared by 4 bases and J by 0 bases, with 4 bases between. This CDR3 has 14 amino acids. The CDR3 DNA sequence: TGTGCCAGCAGTTCTTACTCTGGGGCCAACGTCCTGACTTTC. Its protein product is CASSSYSGANVLTF.

This clonotype was counted between two and nine times. This chain joins TRBV29-1 and TRBJ1-1, with D tentatively TRBD1 (5 bases). The V gene lost 3 bases and the J gene lost 0 bases, with 8 bases spanning the gap. CDR3 length equals 13 residues. Germline V lookup: CDR1 SQVTM, CDR2 ANQGSEA. The CDR3 here is CSVEAGMNTEAFF. The CDR3 DNA reads TGCAGCGTTGAGGCAGGGATGAACACTGAAGCTTTCTTT.

This clonotype qualifies as medium-sized. The chain combines TRBV6-4 with TRBJ2-1; 9 bases align to TRBD2. V was pared by 0 bases and J by 12 bases, with 9 bases of the junction left unmatched. The CDR3 covers 15 residues. From germline, CDR1 is MRHNA and CDR2 SNTAGT. Written as DNA, the CDR3 is TGTGCCAGCAGTGACTCTAGCGGGGGCCTGTCGGTGCAGTTCTTC. Protein: CASSDSSGGLSVQFF.

The chain employs TRBV7-6 and TRBJ1-6, with D perhaps TRBD1 (6 bases). V gave up 2 bases and J gave up 7 bases, with 15 bases separating them. This CDR3 has 16 amino acids. The germline gives CDR1 SGHVS, CDR2 FNYEAQ. The CDR3 sequence: CASSLTPGARNSPLHF. DNA for the CDR3: TGTGCCAGCAGCTTAACCCCGGGGGCCCGCAATTCACCCCTCCACTTT.

This chain links TRBV18 with TRBJ2-6; D uncertain. Germline V CDR1 and CDR2: KGHSH, LQKENI. Deletions cut 5 bases from V and 0 bases from J, with 8 bases between. This CDR3 comprises 15 residues. The CDR3 region has the DNA TGTGCCAGCTCAACGCAAGCCTCTGGGGCCAACGTCCTGACTTTC. This codes for CASSTQASGANVLTF.

This chain connects TRBV10-3 to TRBJ1-4, with D hard to call. CDR1 is ENHRY and CDR2 is SYGVKD in the germline V gene. This CDR3 has 16 amino acids. Trimming cost V 4 bases and J 3 bases, with 15 bases left between them. The CDR3 nucleotides read TGTGCCATCAGTGGGGTCAACCGCACGGCTAATGAAAAACTGTTTTTT. Its translation: CAISGVNRTANEKLFF.

The sample holds a few counts of this clonotype. The V call is TRBV10-1, the J call TRBJ2-7; 11 bases line up with TRBD2. The CDR3 length is 14 residues. Germline V gene sequence: CDR1 WNHNN, CDR2 SYGVQD (reference sequence). V dropped 5 bases and J dropped 5; count of bases not matched to a gene: 5. CDR3 amino acids: CASSPGLAVHEQYF. Written as DNA, the CDR3 is TGCGCCAGCAGTCCGGGACTAGCGGTTCACGAGCAGTACTTC.

The CDR3 spells CASSLGWGIYGYTF. In nucleotides, the CDR3 is TGTGCCAGCAGTTTAGGTTGGGGAATCTATGGCTACACCTTC. This chain joins TRBV27 and TRBJ1-2; D is ambiguous. The germline gives CDR1 MNHEY, CDR2 SMNVEV (reference sequence). This CDR3 is built from 14 residues. V was clipped by 2 bases and J by 4 bases, with 11 bases between them.

The genes are TRBV24-1 and TRBJ2-2; possibly TRBD1 or TRBD2 for D (5 bases each). Per the germline V gene, CDR1 is KGHDR and CDR2 is SFDVKD. The CDR3 runs to 12 residues. V was trimmed by 9 bases and J by 6 bases, leaving 10 bases between them. The DNA of the CDR3 is TGTGCCACCGGGGGAGCTGCCGGGGAGCTGTTTTTT. Amino acid sequence: CATGGAAGELFF.

This clonotype was seen repeatedly, ten times or more. V gene TRBV12-3 or TRBV12-4 combines with J gene TRBJ1-5; TRBD1 might be the D (5 bases). CDR3 size: 13 residues. With 5 bases removed from V and 5 bases from J, the gap between germline ends came to 10 bases. The chain's CDR3 is CASSSRVDQPQHF. The CDR3 DNA reads as TGTGCCAGCAGTAGCAGGGTGGATCAGCCCCAGCATTTT.

The chain couples TRBV2 to TRBJ2-3, with 10 bases identical to TRBD2. V dropped 9 bases and J dropped 4; count of bases not matched to a gene: 4. The CDR3 sequence is 13 residues long. CDR1 is SNHLY, CDR2 FYNNEI, per germline. Here the CDR3 reads CARAGGPSDTQYF. The CDR3 DNA is TGTGCCAGAGCGGGAGGGCCATCAGATACGCAGTATTTT. Based on the CDR3 plus reference TRBV2 and TRBJ2-3, the full variable domain is EPEVTQTPSHQVTQMGQEVILRCVPISNHLYFYWYRQILGQKVEFLVSFYNNEISEKSEIFDDQFSVERPDGSNFTLKIRSTKLEDSAMYFCARAGGPSDTQYFGPGTRLTVL.

For the CDR3, the DNA is TGTGCCAGCAGCTTGTCCATGAACACTGAAGCTTTCTTT. Protein product: CASSLSMNTEAFF. The chain employs TRBV5-6 and TRBJ1-1; D is ambiguous. The CDR3 length is 13 residues. Trimming took off 1 base at V and 0 bases at J, with 4 bases between the two ends. Germline V gene sequence: CDR1 SGHDT, CDR2 YYEEEE.

This chain joins TRBV7-9 and TRBJ1-1; D is possibly TRBD1 (5 bases). The germline V and J ends were trimmed by 5 bases and 0 bases, with 16 bases remaining between them. This CDR3 has 16 residues. The germline CDR1 and CDR2 sequences are SEHNR and FQNEAQ (reference sequence). Here the CDR3 DNA reads TGTGCCAGCAGCCCCCGTACAGGTGCCATGAACACTGAAGCTTTCTTT. It is translated as CASSPRTGAMNTEAFF.

This clonotype appeared many times. The chain carries TRBV4-1 and TRBJ2-7, with 7 bases fitting TRBD1. The CDR3 has 13 amino acids. Germline lookup yields CDR1 MGHRA and CDR2 YSYEKL. V shed 6 bases and J 7 bases; nucleotides not matched to a gene: 9. The CDR3 DNA reads as TGCGCCAGCAGTCCCGACAGGGCTCGGGAGCAGTACTTC. It codes for CASSPDRAREQYF.

CDR3 sequence: CASSHLDGEAFF. The CDR3 coding sequence is TGTGCCAGCAGCCACCTCGACGGAGAAGCTTTCTTT. The rearrangement links TRBV11-1 to TRBJ1-1; D call uncertain. The CDR3 is made up of 12 amino acids. Germline V gene data show CDR1 as SGHAT and CDR2 as FQDESV (reference sequence). V lost 5 bases, J lost 8 bases, and 12 bases lay in between. Variable domain in full (rest from reference TRBV11-1 and TRBJ1-1): EAEVAQSPRYKITEKSQAVAFWCDPISGHATLYWYRQILGQGPELLVQFQDESVVDDSQLPKDRFSAERLKGVDSTLKIQPAELGDSAMYLCASSHLDGEAFFGQGTRLTVV.

This clonotype was detected many times. The chain is built from TRBV20-1 and TRBJ1-1; the D gene is possibly TRBD1 (5 bases). This CDR3 has 11 residues. Per the germline V gene, CDR1 is DFQATT and CDR2 is SNEGSKA (reference sequence). V was trimmed by 3 bases and J by 7 bases, leaving 9 bases between them. CDR3 bases: TGCAGTGCTAGGGAGGGGTTTGAAGCTTTCTTT. Its translation: CSAREGFEAFF.

The table lists this clonotype with many counts. The chain combines TRBV5-1 with TRBJ1-1; D perhaps matches TRBD1 (6 bases). The CDR3 is 13 amino acids. Germline V gene data show CDR1 as SGHRS and CDR2 as YFSETQ. V lost 4 bases and J lost 2, with 9 bases in between. The CDR3: CASSQGPNTEAFF. DNA of the CDR3: TGCGCCAGCAGCCAGGGGCCCAACACTGAAGCTTTCTTT.

The chain uses TRBV11-2 and TRBJ1-2; 7 bases are shared with TRBD1. The V gene's germline CDR1 is SGHAT and CDR2 FQNNGV. Trimming took 5 bases from V and 6 from J; bases not matched to a gene: 9. This CDR3 is 14 amino acids long. For the CDR3, the DNA is TGTGCCAGCAGCCTTCCAGACAGGGCCCATGGCTACACCTTC. It yields the protein CASSLPDRAHGYTF.

Worth noting for this clonotype: This may be a read error, as it is one base from a much larger clone. The rearrangement links TRBV18 to TRBJ1-6, with D uncertain. The CDR3 runs 16 residues. Germline lookup yields CDR1 KGHSH and CDR2 LQKENI. CDR3 amino acids: CACSPKDELYNSPLHF. CDR3 bases: TGTGCCTGCTCACCCAAGGACGAGCTCTATAATTCACCCCTCCACTTT.

This chain's CDR3 is CASSPRGAGSGPQHF. CDR3 DNA sequence: TGTGCCAGCAGCCCCCGAGGGGCAGGGAGCGGGCCCCAGCATTTT. This chain uses TRBV6-5 with TRBJ1-5, with D perhaps TRBD1 (5 bases). The germline V gene encodes CDR1 MNHEY and CDR2 SVGAGI. Trimming shortened V by 6 bases and J by 9 bases, and 21 bases separated the two germline ends. The CDR3 is made up of 15 amino acids.

At least ten counts were recorded for this clonotype. The chain joins TRBV3-1 to TRBJ2-6; possible D gene TRBD2, 6 bases. V was cut by 8 bases and J by 4 bases, with 6 bases left in between. Germline CDR1 reads LGHDT; CDR2 reads YNNKEL (reference sequence). The CDR3 spans 12 residues. In DNA, the CDR3 is TGTGCCAGCGGGGGGGGGGCCAACGTCCTGACTTTC. Its translation is CASGGGANVLTF. The entire variable domain, with the rest obtained from reference TRBV3-1 and TRBJ2-6, is as follows: DTAVSQTPKYLVTQMGNDKSIKCEQNLGHDTMYWYKQDSKKFLKIMFSYNNKELIINETVPNRFSPKSPDKAHLNLHINSLELGDSAVYFCASGGGANVLTFGAGSRLTVL.

This clonotype showed up just a few times. The genes are TRBV29-1 and TRBJ2-1, with D tentatively TRBD1 or TRBD2 (5 bases each). Trimming shortened V by 4 bases and J by 7 bases, and 11 bases separated the two germline ends. The CDR3 has 12 amino acids. Per germline, CDR1 SQVTM and CDR2 ANQGSEA. The CDR3: CSVVGVGNEQFF. The CDR3 DNA reads as TGCAGCGTTGTGGGGGTGGGAAATGAGCAGTTCTTC.